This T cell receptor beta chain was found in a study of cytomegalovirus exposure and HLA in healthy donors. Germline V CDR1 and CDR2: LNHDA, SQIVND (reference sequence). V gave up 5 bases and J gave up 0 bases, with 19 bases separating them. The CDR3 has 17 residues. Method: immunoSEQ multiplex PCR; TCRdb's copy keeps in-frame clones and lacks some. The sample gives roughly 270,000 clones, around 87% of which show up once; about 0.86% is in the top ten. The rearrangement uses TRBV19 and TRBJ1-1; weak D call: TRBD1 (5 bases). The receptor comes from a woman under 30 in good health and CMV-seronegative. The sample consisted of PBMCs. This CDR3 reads CASSFPSGLDMNTEAFF. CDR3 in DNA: TGTGCCAGTAGTTTCCCCTCGGGACTTGATATGAACACTGAAGCTTTCTTT.